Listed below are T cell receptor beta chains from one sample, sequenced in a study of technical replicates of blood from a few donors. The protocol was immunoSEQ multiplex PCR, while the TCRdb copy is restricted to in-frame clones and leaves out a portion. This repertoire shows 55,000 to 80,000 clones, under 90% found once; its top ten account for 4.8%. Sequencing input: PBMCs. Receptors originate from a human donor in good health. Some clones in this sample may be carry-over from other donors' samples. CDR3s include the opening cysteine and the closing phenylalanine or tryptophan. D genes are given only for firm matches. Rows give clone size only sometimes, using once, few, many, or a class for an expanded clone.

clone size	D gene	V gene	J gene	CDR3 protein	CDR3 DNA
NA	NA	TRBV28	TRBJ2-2	CASRQGSTGELFF	TGTGCCAGCAGACAGGGTTCCACCGGGGAGCTGTTTTTT
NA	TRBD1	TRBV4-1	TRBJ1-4	CASSLGTGNEKLFF	TGCGCCAGCAGCCTCGGGACAGGGAATGAAAAACTGTTTTTT
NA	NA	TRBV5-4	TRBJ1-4	CASSEGSTNEKLFF	TGTGCCAGCAGCGAGGGTTCAACTAATGAAAAACTGTTTTTT
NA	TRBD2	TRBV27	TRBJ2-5	CASSLTSGRVGTQYF	TGTGCCAGCAGTTTGACTAGCGGGCGAGTCGGGACCCAGTACTTC
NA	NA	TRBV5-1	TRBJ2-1	CASSLGLATYNEQFF	TGCGCCAGCAGCTTGGGGCTTGCCACCTACAATGAGCAGTTCTTC
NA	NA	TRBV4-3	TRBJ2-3	CASSRDPEGWWADTQYF	TGCGCCAGCAGCCGAGACCCGGAGGGCTGGTGGGCAGATACGCAGTATTTT
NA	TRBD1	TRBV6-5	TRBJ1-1	CASSHTGGEAFF	TGTGCCAGCAGTCACACAGGGGGTGAAGCTTTCTTT
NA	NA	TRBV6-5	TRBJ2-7	CASRRLTPGFEQYF	TGTGCCAGCAGGCGACTAACCCCGGGGTTCGAGCAGTACTTC
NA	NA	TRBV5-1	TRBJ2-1	CASSSGWAEVGNEQFF	TGCGCCAGCAGCTCCGGATGGGCGGAGGTTGGGAATGAGCAGTTCTTC
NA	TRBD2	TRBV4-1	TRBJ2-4	CASSQILAGGPDIQYF	TGCGCCAGCAGCCAAATCCTAGCGGGAGGGCCAGACATTCAGTACTTC
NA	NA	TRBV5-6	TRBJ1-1	CASSIPGGGTEAFF	TGTGCCAGCAGCATACCCGGGGGTGGGACTGAAGCTTTCTTT
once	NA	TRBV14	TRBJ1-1	CASSQDMGGTGQGAFF	TGTGCCAGCAGCCAAGATATGGGGGGAACCGGTCAGGGAGCTTTCTTT